The sequence of this T cell receptor (beta chain) was determined in a study of technical replicates of blood from a few donors. From germline, CDR1 is SGHAT and CDR2 FQDESV (reference sequence). The CDR3 is 15 amino acids. V was shortened by 5 bases and J by 0 bases, with 10 bases between the two germline ends. Generated by immunoSEQ multiplex PCR, the TCRdb table keeps only in-frame clones and is missing some. The data show around 70,000 clones, 93% seen once. The material sequenced was T cells isolated from PBMCs. The chain employs TRBV11-1 and TRBJ1-4; D may be TRBD1 (5 bases). The receptor's source is a human donor in good health. CDR3 nucleotide sequence: TGTGCCAGCAGCCAGCGGGGGGCAACTAATGAAAAACTGTTTTTT. Residues: CASSQRGATNEKLFF.